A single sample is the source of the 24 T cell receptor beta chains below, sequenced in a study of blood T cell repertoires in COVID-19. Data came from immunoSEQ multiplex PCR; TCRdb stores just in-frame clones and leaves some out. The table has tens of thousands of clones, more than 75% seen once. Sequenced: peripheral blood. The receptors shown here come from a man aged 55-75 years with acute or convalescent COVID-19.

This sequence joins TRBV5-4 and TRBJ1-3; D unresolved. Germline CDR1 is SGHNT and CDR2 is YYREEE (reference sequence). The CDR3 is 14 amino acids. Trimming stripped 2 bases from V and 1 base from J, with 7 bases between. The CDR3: CASSFSVSGNTIYF. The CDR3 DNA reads TGTGCCAGCAGCTTCTCAGTTTCTGGAAACACCATATATTTT.

This CDR3 reads CASSSTGISGTGELFF. The CDR3, as DNA: TGTGCCAGCTCATCTACAGGGATATCTGGCACCGGGGAGCTGTTTTTT. The rearrangement links TRBV18 to TRBJ2-2; weak D call: TRBD1 (6 bases). V was shortened by 5 bases and J by 4 bases, with 17 bases between the two germline ends. The CDR3 runs to 16 residues. Germline V gene data show CDR1 as KGHSH and CDR2 as LQKENI.

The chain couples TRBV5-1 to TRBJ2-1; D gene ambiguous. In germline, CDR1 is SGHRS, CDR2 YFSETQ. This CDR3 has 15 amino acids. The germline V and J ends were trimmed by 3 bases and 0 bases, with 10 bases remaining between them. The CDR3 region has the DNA TGCGCCAGCAGCTCAGACTCGAACTCCTACAATGAGCAGTTCTTC. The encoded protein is CASSSDSNSYNEQFF. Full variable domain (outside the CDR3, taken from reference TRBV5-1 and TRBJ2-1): KAGVTQTPRYLIKTRGQQVTLSCSPISGHRSVSWYQQTPGQGLQFLFEYFSETQRNKGNFPGRFSGRQFSNSRSEMNVSTLELGDSALYLCASSSDSNSYNEQFFGPGTRLTVL.

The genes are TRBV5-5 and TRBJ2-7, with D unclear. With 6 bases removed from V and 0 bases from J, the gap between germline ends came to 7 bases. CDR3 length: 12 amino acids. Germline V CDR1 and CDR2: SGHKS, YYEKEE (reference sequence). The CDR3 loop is CASMKSSYEQYF. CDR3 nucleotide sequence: TGTGCCAGCATGAAGAGCTCCTACGAGCAGTACTTC. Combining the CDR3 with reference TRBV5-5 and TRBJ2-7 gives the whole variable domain DAGVTQSPTHLIKTRGQQVTLRCSPISGHKSVSWYQQVLGQGPQFIFQYYEKEERGRGNFPDRFSARQFPNYSSELNVNALLLGDSALYLCASMKSSYEQYFGPGTRLTVT.

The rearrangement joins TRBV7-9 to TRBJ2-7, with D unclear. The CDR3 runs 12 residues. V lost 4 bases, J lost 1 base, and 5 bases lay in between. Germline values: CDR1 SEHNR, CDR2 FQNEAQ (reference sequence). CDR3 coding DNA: TGTGCCAGCAGCTGGAGTTCCTACGAGCAGTACTTC. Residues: CASSWSSYEQYF.

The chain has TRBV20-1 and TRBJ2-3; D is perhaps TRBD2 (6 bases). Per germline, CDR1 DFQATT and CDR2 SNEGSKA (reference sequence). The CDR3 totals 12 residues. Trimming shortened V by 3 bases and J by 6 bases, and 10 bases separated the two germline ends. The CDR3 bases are TGCAGTGCTAGTAGTGGAGGGGATACGCAGTATTTT. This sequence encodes CSASSGGDTQYF.

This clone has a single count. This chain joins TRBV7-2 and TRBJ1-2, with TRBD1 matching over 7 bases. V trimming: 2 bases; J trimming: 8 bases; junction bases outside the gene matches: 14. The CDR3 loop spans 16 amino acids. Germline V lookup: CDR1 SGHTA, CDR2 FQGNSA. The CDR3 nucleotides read TGTGCCAGCAGCTTAAGCGGCCAGGGGGTAGCTTGGGGCTACACCTTC. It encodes CASSLSGQGVAWGYTF.

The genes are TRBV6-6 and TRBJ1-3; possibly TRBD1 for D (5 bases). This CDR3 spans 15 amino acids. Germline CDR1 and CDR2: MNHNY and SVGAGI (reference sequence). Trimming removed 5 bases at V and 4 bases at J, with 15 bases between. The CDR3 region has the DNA TGTGCCAGCAGTACCAAGGGAGGGGCAGGAAACACCATATATTTT. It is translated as CASSTKGGAGNTIYF.

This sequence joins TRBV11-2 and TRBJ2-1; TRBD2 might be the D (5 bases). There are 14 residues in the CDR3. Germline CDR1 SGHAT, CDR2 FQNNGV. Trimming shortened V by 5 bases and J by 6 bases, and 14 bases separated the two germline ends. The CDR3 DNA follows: TGTGCCAGCAGCCTCGAACTAGTTACCAATGAGCAGTTCTTC. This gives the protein CASSLELVTNEQFF.

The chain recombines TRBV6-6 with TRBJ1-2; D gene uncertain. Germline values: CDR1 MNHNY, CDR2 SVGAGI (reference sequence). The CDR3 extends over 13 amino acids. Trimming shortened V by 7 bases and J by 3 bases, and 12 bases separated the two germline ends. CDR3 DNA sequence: TGTGCCAGCACCAAGGAGCTCGACTATGGCTACACCTTC. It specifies CASTKELDYGYTF.

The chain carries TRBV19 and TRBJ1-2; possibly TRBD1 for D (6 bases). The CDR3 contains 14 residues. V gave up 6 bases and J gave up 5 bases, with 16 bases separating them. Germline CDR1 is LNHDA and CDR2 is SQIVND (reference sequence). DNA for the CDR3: TGTGCCAGTAGGCTACAGGGCTCAATTTATGGCTACACCTTC. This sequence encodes CASRLQGSIYGYTF.

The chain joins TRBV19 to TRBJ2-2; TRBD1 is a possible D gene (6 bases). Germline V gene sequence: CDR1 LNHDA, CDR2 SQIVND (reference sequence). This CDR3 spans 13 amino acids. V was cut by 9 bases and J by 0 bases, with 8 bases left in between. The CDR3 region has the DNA TGTGCCAGCAGGGGCGCGAACACCGGGGAGCTGTTTTTT. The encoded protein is CASRGANTGELFF. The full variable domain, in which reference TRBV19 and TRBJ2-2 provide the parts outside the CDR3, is DGGITQSPKYLFRKEGQNVTLSCEQNLNHDAMYWYRQDPGQGLRLIYYSQIVNDFQKGDIAEGYSVSREKKESFPLTVTSAQKNPTAFYLCASRGANTGELFFGEGSRLTVL.

The CDR3 is CASSLTSGGAYEQYF. The CDR3 DNA follows: TGTGCCAGCAGCCTGACTAGCGGGGGGGCCTACGAGCAGTACTTC. This chain links TRBV3-1 (or the pseudogene TRBV3-2) with TRBJ2-7; TRBD2 matches 14 bases. The length of the CDR3 is 15 residues. The V gene's germline CDR1 is LGHDT and CDR2 YNNKEL (reference sequence). The V and J ends lost 4 bases and 2 bases, in that order; junction bases with no gene match: 1.

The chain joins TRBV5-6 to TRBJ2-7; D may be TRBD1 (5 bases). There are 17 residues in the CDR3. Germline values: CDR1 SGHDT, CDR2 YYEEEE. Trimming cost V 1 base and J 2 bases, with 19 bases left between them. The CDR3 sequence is CASSLNQGRIRTYEQYF. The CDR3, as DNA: TGTGCCAGCAGCTTGAACCAGGGAAGGATTCGCACCTACGAGCAGTACTTC. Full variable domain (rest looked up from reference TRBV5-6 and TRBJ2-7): DAGVTQSPTHLIKTRGQQVTLRCSPKSGHDTVSWYQQALGQGPQFIFQYYEEEERQRGNFPDRFSGHQFPNYSSELNVNALLLGDSALYLCASSLNQGRIRTYEQYFGPGTRLTVT.

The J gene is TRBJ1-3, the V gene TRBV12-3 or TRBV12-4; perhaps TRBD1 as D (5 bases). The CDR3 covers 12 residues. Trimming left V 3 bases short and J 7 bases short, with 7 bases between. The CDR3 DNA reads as TGTGCCAGCAGTTTTGGGGGGAACACCATATATTTT. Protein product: CASSFGGNTIYF.

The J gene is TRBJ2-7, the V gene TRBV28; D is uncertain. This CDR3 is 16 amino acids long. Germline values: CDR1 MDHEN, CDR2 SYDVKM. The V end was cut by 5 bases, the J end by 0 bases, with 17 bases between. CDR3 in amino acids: CASSPKKFKSSYEQYF. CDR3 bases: TGTGCCAGCAGTCCAAAGAAGTTCAAGAGCTCCTACGAGCAGTACTTC.

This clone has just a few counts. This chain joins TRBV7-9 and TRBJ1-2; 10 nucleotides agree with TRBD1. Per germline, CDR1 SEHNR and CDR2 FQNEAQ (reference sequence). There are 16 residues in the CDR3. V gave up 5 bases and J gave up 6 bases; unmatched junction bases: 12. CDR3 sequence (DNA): TGTGCCAGCAGCCCATATAAGCCAGGACAGGGGGATGGCTACACCTTC. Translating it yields CASSPYKPGQGDGYTF.

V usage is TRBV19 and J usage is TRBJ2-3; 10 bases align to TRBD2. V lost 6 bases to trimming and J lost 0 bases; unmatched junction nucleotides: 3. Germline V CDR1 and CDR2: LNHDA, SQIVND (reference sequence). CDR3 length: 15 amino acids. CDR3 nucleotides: TGTGCCAGTAGGGGGACTAGCGTCAGCACAGATACGCAGTATTTT. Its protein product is CASRGTSVSTDTQYF.

The CDR3 DNA follows: TGTGCCAGCAGTTACGAGGCGGGGTATAGCACAGATACGCAGTATTTT. Encoded protein: CASSYEAGYSTDTQYF. The J gene is TRBJ2-3, the V gene TRBV6-5, with D possibly being TRBD2 (6 bases). V was shortened by 2 bases and J by 0 bases, with 12 bases between the two germline ends. Germline assignment: CDR1 MNHEY and CDR2 SVGAGI. The CDR3 extends over 16 amino acids.

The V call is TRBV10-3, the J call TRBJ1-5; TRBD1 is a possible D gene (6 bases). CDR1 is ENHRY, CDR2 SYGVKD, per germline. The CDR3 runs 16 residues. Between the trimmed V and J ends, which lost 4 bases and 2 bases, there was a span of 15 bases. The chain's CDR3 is CAISAQGLSGNQPQHF. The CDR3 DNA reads TGTGCCATCAGTGCCCAGGGGTTGTCGGGCAATCAGCCCCAGCATTTT.

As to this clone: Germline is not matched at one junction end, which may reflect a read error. The CDR3: CATSTGTGNTIYF. CDR3 coding DNA: TGTGCCACGAGCACAGGGACTGGAAACACCATATATTTT. The V call is TRBV15, the J call TRBJ1-3; possibly TRBD1 for D (6 bases). The V gene's germline CDR1 is LNHNV and CDR2 YYDKDF (reference sequence). The CDR3 length is 13 residues.

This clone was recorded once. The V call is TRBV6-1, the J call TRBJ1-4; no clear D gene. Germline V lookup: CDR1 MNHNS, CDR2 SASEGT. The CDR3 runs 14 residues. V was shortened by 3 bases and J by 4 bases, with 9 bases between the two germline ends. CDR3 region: CASSDRIYNEKLFF. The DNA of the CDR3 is TGTGCCAGCAGTGACAGGATTTATAATGAAAAACTGTTTTTT.

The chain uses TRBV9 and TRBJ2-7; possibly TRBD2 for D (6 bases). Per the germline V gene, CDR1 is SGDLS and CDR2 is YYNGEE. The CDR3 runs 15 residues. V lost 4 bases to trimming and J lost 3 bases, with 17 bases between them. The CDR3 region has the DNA TGTGCCAGCAGCCCTGGAGGGGTTCATCACTACGAGCAGTACTTC. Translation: CASSPGGVHHYEQYF.

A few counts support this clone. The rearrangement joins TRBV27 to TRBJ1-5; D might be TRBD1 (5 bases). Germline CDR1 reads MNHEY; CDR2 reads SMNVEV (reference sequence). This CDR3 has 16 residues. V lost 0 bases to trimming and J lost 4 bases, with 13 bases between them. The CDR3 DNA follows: TGTGCCAGCAGTTTATCGCTCGGACACTTGAATCAGCCCCAGCATTTT. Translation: CASSLSLGHLNQPQHF.